The clone carrying this T cell receptor beta chain was picked up a small number of times. Its antigen is unidentified. This specimen comes from a study of CD8+ T cells in alopecia areata. Using a FACSAria, the CD4+ and CD8+ T cells were sorted from the PBMCs. Following RNA extraction, reverse transcription yielded cDNA that acted as the sequencing template. Repertoires were generated with immunoSEQ multiplex PCR, while TCRdb's copy carries only in-frame clones and drops some. The table includes about 130,000 clones, about 50% detected once. Between the trimmed V and J ends, which lost 6 bases and 0 bases, there was a span of 11 bases. The CDR3 totals 15 residues. Germline V lookup: CDR1 SNHLY, CDR2 FYNNEI. Study-level findings and limits: Higher clonality than in normal scalp was seen in lesional scalp, especially alopecia totalis/universalis.

The rearrangement uses TRBV2 and TRBJ2-2; D gene uncertain. The origin of this receptor is a human donor with alopecia areata. This sample comprised CD8+ T cells sorted from blood, obtained at week 0. CDR3 sequence: CASRGIGPNTGELFF. DNA for the CDR3: TGTGCCAGCAGGGGCATTGGACCGAACACCGGGGAGCTGTTTTTT.